This record covers a single T cell receptor (beta chain). Its antigen is still unknown. V lost 3 bases and J 4 bases, leaving 15 bases between the germline ends. The CDR3 loop spans 15 amino acids. The germline gives CDR1 MNHEY, CDR2 SMNVEV (reference sequence). Caucasian, healthy and from Russia, the donors were aged between about 6 and 100. A sample-barcoded 5' primer and a J-beta primer mix were used in a second PCR of roughly 7 to 12 cycles. TCRdb reprocessed the 5' RACE reads via MiXCR and lists one record per CDR3 protein. The table shows more than 1,400,000 distinct CDR3 sequences, with 40% to 50% occurring only once. This entry belongs to a study of blood T cells in healthy people across ages. Study results and caveats: Older age went with lower TCR beta diversity per million T cells, in a roughly linear way. From one million sequenced T cells, diversity estimates were lower bounds.

The sequence derives from a woman between 18 and 29 years old in good health. The specimen was blood. The chain links TRBV27 to TRBJ1-2; the D gene is possibly TRBD1 (6 bases). This chain's CDR3 is CASSFLSGAAYGYTF. The CDR3 nucleotides are TGTGCCAGCAGTTTCCTTTCGGGGGCCGCCTATGGCTACACCTTC.